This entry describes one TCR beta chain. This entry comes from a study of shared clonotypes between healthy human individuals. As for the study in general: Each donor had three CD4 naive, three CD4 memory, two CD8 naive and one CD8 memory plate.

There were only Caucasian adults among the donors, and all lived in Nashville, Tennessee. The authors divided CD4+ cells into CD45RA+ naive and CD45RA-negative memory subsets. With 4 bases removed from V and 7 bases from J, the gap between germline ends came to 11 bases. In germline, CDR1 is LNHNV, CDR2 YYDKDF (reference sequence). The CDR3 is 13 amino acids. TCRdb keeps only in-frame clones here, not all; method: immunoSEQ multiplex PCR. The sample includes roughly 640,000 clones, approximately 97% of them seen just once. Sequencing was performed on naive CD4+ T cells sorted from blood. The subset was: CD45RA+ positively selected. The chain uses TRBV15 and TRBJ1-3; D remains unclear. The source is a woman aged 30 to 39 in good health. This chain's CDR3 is CATSTSFGNTIYF. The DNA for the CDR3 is TGTGCCACCAGCACTTCGTTCGGGAACACCATATATTTT.